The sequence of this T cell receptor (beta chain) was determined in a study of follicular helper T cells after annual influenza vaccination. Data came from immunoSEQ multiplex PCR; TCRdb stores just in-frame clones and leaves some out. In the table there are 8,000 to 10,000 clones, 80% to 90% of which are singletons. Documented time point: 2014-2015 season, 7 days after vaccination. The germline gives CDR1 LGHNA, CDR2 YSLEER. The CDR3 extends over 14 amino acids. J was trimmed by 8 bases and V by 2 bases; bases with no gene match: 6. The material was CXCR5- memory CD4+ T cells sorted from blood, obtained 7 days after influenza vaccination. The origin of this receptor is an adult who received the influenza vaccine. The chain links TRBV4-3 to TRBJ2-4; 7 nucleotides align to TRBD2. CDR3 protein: CASSQMGGTDIQYF. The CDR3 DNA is TGCGCCAGCAGCCAAATGGGGGGGACGGACATTCAGTACTTC.